This TCR beta chain was sequenced during a study of T cell responses to AZD1222 COVID-19 vaccine (dated by TCRdb to the early 2020s). In the study overall: AZD1222 recipients with second doses at about 4 weeks or about 12 weeks were pooled, because spike-specific TCR depth and breadth did not differ between schedules. A total of 230 to 250 trial participants underwent TCR sequencing, of whom about 200 had received two doses of AZD1222 and around 26 had received two doses of the MenACWY control vaccine. Enrollment into the trials was organized by age into subgroups of 18-55, 56-69 and 70-plus years, and those subgroups contained roughly 150, 30 and 60 TCR-sequenced participants, respectively. Points the paper makes about the study in general: The vaccine-associated CD4 TCRs covered the entire spike protein, and the dominant responses fell in regions 160-218 and 743-854. Conclusions about previously exposed vaccinees are limited, since just five or six AZD1222 recipients were seropositive for SARS-CoV-2 at baseline. Because no samples from the day 14 peak response were available, repertoires could be characterized only after the peak T cell response. Nearly half of unique spike-specific TCRs reportedly recognized epitopes outside regions mutated in the B.1.351 and B.1.1.7 variants. Participants were mostly white British and included more females than males, and it was suggested by the authors that clonal diversity may have been underestimated. In the small 56-69-year group, the increase in depth fell short of significance, most likely because of low power. Spike-specific TCR breadth and depth rose significantly after two AZD1222 doses compared with day 0 and with MenACWY recipients.

This sample's time point label indicates: baseline before first vaccination. Vaccinee samples were obtained from the UK trials COV001 and COV002, which included a single-blind randomized controlled phase 2/3 trial of AZD1222 (ChAdOx1 nCoV-19) in healthy adults. For TCRbeta chain sequencing, PBMC samples were collected from trial participants at day 0 and at day 28 after the second dose. Here V drops 0 bases and J drops 5 bases, and the junction holds 3 bases not matched to any gene. The CDR3 numbers 16 residues from cysteine through phenylalanine. Left in the record is the CDR3 DNA by itself, 48 bases read in frame from the first base. From a lookup of the germline V gene, CDR1 and CDR2 are SGDLS and YYNGEE. Turning to this clone: Its target antigen remains unknown. No clone much larger than this one lies a single base away; base qualities are absent.

The CDR3 regions of human TCRbeta chains were analyzed by immunosequencing. The authors' pipeline ran thus. Repertoire TCRs were checked for matches against a reference library of SARS-CoV-2-specific TCRs that had been generated using the MIRA antigen-specificity platform. Breadth meant the fraction of unique TCRs that were SARS-CoV-2-associated, whereas depth meant the fraction of total T cells that were SARS-CoV-2-associated. Using the MIRA data, every spike-specific TCR was mapped to the spike region that the TCR reacted to and assigned to either a CD4 or a CD8 class. Log10-transformed breadth and depth values were compared by one-way ANOVA with Sidak's multiple comparisons tests. TCRdb limited this immuneACCESS table to in-frame rearrangements with V and J called. A share of clones is missing; checked studies link under half to unresolved V genes, and the rest is unexplained. V and J calls and clone size are as listed in that table; D and trimming were resolved from the DNA. In all, the sample holds under 150,000 clones, and 85% to 95% of those were seen once. Of the sample, 1.6% is held by the ten largest clones.

The chain links TRBV9 with TRBJ1-6, and TRBD1 aligns with 9 junction nucleotides. The sequence derives from an adult in good health. Sequencing was performed on peripheral blood, taken on day 0 of AZD1222 vaccination. The sequence in DNA is TGTGCCAGCAGCGTAGGGACAGGGGAACATAATTCACCCCTCCACTTT. The translation is CASSVGTGEHNSPLHF.